The 29 T cell receptor beta chains listed next were all sequenced from one sample in a study of OX40 agonist ivuxolimab in advanced cancers. Here immunoSEQ multiplex PCR was the method, and the copy in TCRdb shows in-frame clones only, minus some. The data contain 72,000 or so clones, almost 90% of them singletons. This specimen consisted of CD4+ or CD8+ T cells sorted from blood, obtained in a trial of the OX40 agonist ivuxolimab. The source is an adult with an advanced solid tumor such as melanoma, head and neck, liver or kidney cancer.

The chain recombines TRBV9 with TRBJ2-1; possible D gene TRBD2, 6 bases. Trimming shortened V by 0 bases and J by 0 bases, and 16 bases separated the two germline ends. This CDR3 is built from 18 residues. CDR1 SGDLS and CDR2 YYNGEE come from the germline V gene. The CDR3 is CASSVEVAVKYSYNEQFF. The CDR3 DNA reads as TGTGCCAGCAGCGTAGAAGTAGCGGTAAAGTACTCCTACAATGAGCAGTTCTTC.

This clone came up once. The chain carries TRBV5-4 and TRBJ1-1; D is possibly TRBD1 (5 bases). Germline V gene data show CDR1 as SGHNT and CDR2 as YYREEE (reference sequence). V dropped 4 bases and J dropped 6 bases, with 13 bases sitting between them. This CDR3 is 13 amino acids long. CDR3 loop: CASSQDRGSEAFF. In DNA form, the CDR3 reads TGTGCCAGCAGCCAAGACCGGGGCTCTGAAGCTTTCTTT.

The rearrangement uses TRBV7-2 and TRBJ2-5; tentative D call: TRBD1 (6 bases). V dropped 1 base and J dropped 4 bases, with 13 bases sitting between them. The CDR3 runs to 15 residues. Germline CDR1 and CDR2: SGHTA and FQGNSA. The CDR3, as DNA: TGTGCCAGCAGCTTAGTTTGGGGGCAGCTAGAGACCCAGTACTTC. It specifies CASSLVWGQLETQYF.

Here the CDR3 DNA reads TGTGCCAGCAGCTTAACGAGAAGTGCCTACGAGCAGTACTTC. It specifies CASSLTRSAYEQYF. The chain is built from TRBV7-2 and TRBJ2-7; D gene uncertain. CDR3 length: 14 amino acids. Deletions cut 2 bases from V and 2 bases from J, with 10 bases between. Germline lookup yields CDR1 SGHTA and CDR2 FQGNSA.

CDR3: CASSLFRANTGELFF. DNA of the CDR3: TGTGCCAGCAGTTTATTCAGGGCGAACACCGGGGAGCTGTTTTTT. V and J are TRBV28 and TRBJ2-2; tentative D call: TRBD1 (5 bases). The CDR3 sequence is 15 residues long. V lost 1 base and J 0 bases, leaving 6 bases between the germline ends. Germline V gene sequence: CDR1 MDHEN, CDR2 SYDVKM. Full variable domain (missing parts from reference TRBV28 and TRBJ2-2): DVKVTQSSRYLVKRTGEKVFLECVQDMDHENMFWYRQDPGLGLRLIYFSYDVKMKEKGDIPEGYSVSREKKERFSLILESASTNQTSMYLCASSLFRANTGELFFGEGSRLTVL.

The chain joins TRBV7-3 to TRBJ2-3, with unresolved D. V lost 4 bases and J 2 bases, leaving 4 bases between the germline ends. Looked up from germline, CDR1 is SGHTA and CDR2 is FQGTGA. The CDR3 has 12 amino acids. The CDR3 protein is CASSSTTDTQYF. For the CDR3, the DNA is TGTGCCAGCAGCTCCACCACAGATACGCAGTATTTT.

In its sample, this clone was seen once. The chain uses TRBV28 and TRBJ2-1; D uncertain. CDR1 MDHEN and CDR2 SYDVKM come from the germline V gene. V gave up 6 bases and J gave up 2 bases, with 11 bases separating them. The CDR3 loop spans 14 amino acids. The CDR3 loop is CASSPVYPYNEQFF. For the CDR3, the DNA is TGTGCCAGCAGCCCCGTGTATCCCTACAATGAGCAGTTCTTC.

The V and J genes are TRBV19 and TRBJ1-5, with TRBD1 matching over 9 bases. Trimming at V came to 3 bases and at J to 9 bases, leaving 6 bases not matched to a gene. The CDR3 consists of 14 residues. Germline values: CDR1 LNHDA, CDR2 SQIVND (reference sequence). The CDR3 spells CASSMGTGPLPQHF. For the CDR3, the DNA is TGTGCCAGTAGTATGGGGACAGGGCCTTTGCCCCAGCATTTT.

The chain recombines TRBV6-5 with TRBJ2-5, with 10 positions matching TRBD2. This CDR3 region has 14 residues. With V trimmed by 7 bases and J by 5 bases, 7 bases remained unmatched. Looked up from germline, CDR1 is MNHEY and CDR2 is SVGAGI. The chain's CDR3 is CASTGLAGVETQYF. The CDR3 DNA reads as TGTGCCAGCACCGGTCTAGCGGGAGTTGAGACCCAGTACTTC.

The chain carries TRBV5-6 and TRBJ2-3; D might be TRBD1 (6 bases). V was trimmed by 2 bases and J by 4 bases, leaving 8 bases between them. This CDR3 is built from 13 residues. The germline CDR1 and CDR2 sequences are SGHDT and YYEEEE. The CDR3 DNA is TGTGCCAGCAGCTTCTCAGGGGCAGATACGCAGTATTTT. Protein product: CASSFSGADTQYF.

A single count supports this clone. The gene calls are TRBV1 and TRBJ1-1; the table assigns TRBD1, which was not confirmed against the DNA. TRBV1 is shown as a pseudogene. CDR3 length: 18 residues. CDR3 residues: CTSSQPGTGGARNTEAFF. The CDR3 DNA follows: TGCACCAGCAGCCAACCCGGGACAGGGGGCGCCCGGAACACTGAAGCTTTCTTT.

The chain has TRBV19 and TRBJ2-7; either TRBD1 or TRBD2 may fit D (6 bases each). Germline-derived CDR1 and CDR2 are LNHDA and SQIVND (reference sequence). The CDR3 totals 14 residues. V dropped 5 bases and J dropped 1 base, with 12 bases sitting between them. The CDR3 nucleotides read TGTGCCAGTAGTTACAGGAGGGGGTCCTACGAGCAGTACTTC. Protein: CASSYRRGSYEQYF.

This clone was observed a single time. The chain is built from TRBV5-6 and TRBJ2-3; D may be TRBD1 or TRBD2 (5 bases each). With 4 bases removed from V and 6 bases from J, the gap between germline ends came to 12 bases. Per the germline V gene, CDR1 is SGHDT and CDR2 is YYEEEE. This CDR3 comprises 13 residues. CDR3 nucleotide sequence: TGTGCCAGCAGCAATACCGGGACCGATACGCAGTATTTT. Its protein product is CASSNTGTDTQYF. Looking up the rest from reference TRBV5-6 and TRBJ2-3 gives the full variable domain: DAGVTQSPTHLIKTRGQQVTLRCSPKSGHDTVSWYQQALGQGPQFIFQYYEEEERQRGNFPDRFSGHQFPNYSSELNVNALLLGDSALYLCASSNTGTDTQYFGPGTRLTVL.

This clone has a handful of counts. Germline is not matched at one junction end, which may reflect a read error. This chain links TRBV11-1 with TRBJ2-7; tentatively, D is TRBD2 (6 bases). From germline, CDR1 is SGHAT and CDR2 FQDESV (reference sequence). CDR3 length equals 11 residues. CDR3 sequence: CASSAGRRAHF. In DNA, the CDR3 is TGTGCCAGCAGCGCCGGGAGACGGGCACACTTC.

Comments on this clone: A read error may produce the germline difference seen at one junction end. The genes are TRBV5-1 and TRBJ2-7; D perhaps matches TRBD2 (5 bases). CDR3 length: 14 amino acids. The germline V gene encodes CDR1 SGHRS and CDR2 YFSETQ. CDR3 sequence reads: CASSVFWERHEQYF. CDR3 bases: TGTGCCAGCAGCGTTTTTTGGGAGAGACACGAGCAGTACTTC.

The chain is built from TRBV5-1 and TRBJ2-2; possibly TRBD1 for D (5 bases). There are 17 residues in the CDR3. The ends were cut back, 2 bases at V and 6 bases at J, with 20 bases in the middle. Germline V lookup: CDR1 SGHRS, CDR2 YFSETQ. The CDR3 DNA follows: TGCGCCAGCAGCTTATTCAGGGTCGATCCCCCCCCCGGGGAGCTGTTTTTT. It translates to CASSLFRVDPPPGELFF.

The chain is built from TRBV27 and TRBJ2-7; D is possibly TRBD2 (6 bases). The germline V and J ends were trimmed by 3 bases and 3 bases, with 18 bases remaining between them. Germline lookup yields CDR1 MNHEY and CDR2 SMNVEV (reference sequence). The length of the CDR3 is 16 residues. CDR3 residues: CASSFNSVAENYEQYF. CDR3 DNA: TGTGCCAGCAGTTTTAACAGTGTAGCGGAAAACTACGAGCAGTACTTC.

This clone has more than one count but fewer than ten. The V and J genes are TRBV2 and TRBJ1-6, with a tentative D call TRBD1 (5 bases). CDR3 size: 15 residues. Germline CDR1 reads SNHLY; CDR2 reads FYNNEI. V lost 2 bases and J 10 bases, leaving 15 bases between the germline ends. For the CDR3, the DNA is TGTGCCAGCAGTGAAAGCAGGGCCCCGCGGTCACCCCTCCACTTT. This translates into CASSESRAPRSPLHF.

The chain has TRBV7-2 and TRBJ2-2; 7 bases agree with TRBD1. CDR1 is SGHTA and CDR2 is FQGNSA in the germline V gene. J was trimmed by 6 bases and V by 1 base; bases with no gene match: 8. CDR3 length equals 16 residues. For the CDR3, the DNA is TGTGCCAGCAGCTTAGTTGCGACAGGGATCCCCGGGGAGCTGTTTTTT. This gives the protein CASSLVATGIPGELFF.

The rearrangement uses TRBV18 and TRBJ1-1; D is unresolved. Trimming stripped 0 bases from V and 10 bases from J, with 9 bases between. Germline V gene data show CDR1 as KGHSH and CDR2 as LQKENI. The CDR3 spans 12 residues. CDR3: CASSPPQVTAFF. The CDR3 DNA reads TGTGCCAGCTCACCACCTCAGGTAACAGCTTTCTTT.

This clone was picked up a small number of times. The rearrangement links TRBV2 to TRBJ1-1, with 8 bases fitting TRBD1. Germline-derived CDR1 and CDR2 are SNHLY and FYNNEI. Losses at the gene ends were 6 bases for V and 1 base for J; bases not matched to a gene: 4. The CDR3 runs 14 residues. CDR3 nucleotides: TGTGCCAGCAGGAAACAGGGGGGGAACACTGAAGCTTTCTTT. Its protein product is CASRKQGGNTEAFF.

The chain couples TRBV5-6 to TRBJ2-6; 8 nucleotides match TRBD1. Germline values: CDR1 SGHDT, CDR2 YYEEEE. CDR3 size: 16 residues. The ends lost 2 bases at V and 0 bases at J; junction bases unmatched: 1. CDR3 amino acids: CASSFQGASGANVLTF. For the CDR3, the DNA is TGTGCCAGCAGCTTTCAGGGGGCCTCTGGGGCCAACGTCCTGACTTTC.

The chain joins TRBV13 to TRBJ2-5, with TRBD2 matching 8 bases. Germline V gene sequence: CDR1 PRHDT, CDR2 FYEKMQ (reference sequence). This CDR3 has 15 amino acids. The ends lost 5 bases at V and 1 base at J; junction bases unmatched: 6. The CDR3 loop is CASSIRTSLQETQYF. The CDR3 DNA follows: TGTGCCAGCAGCATCCGGACTAGCCTCCAAGAGACCCAGTACTTC.

V and J are TRBV9 and TRBJ2-3, with 8 bases aligning to TRBD2. In germline, CDR1 is SGDLS, CDR2 YYNGEE. V lost 4 bases, J lost 5 bases, and 15 bases stayed unmatched. The CDR3 loop spans 17 amino acids. The CDR3 region has the DNA TGTGCCAGCAGCCCAAGGGAGTCAGGCGGGGGGAGAGATACGCAGTATTTT. Amino acids: CASSPRESGGGRDTQYF.

This chain links TRBV11-3 with TRBJ2-3; 7 bases fit TRBD2. The CDR3 contains 13 residues. The junction had 5 bases not matched to a gene; V was cut back by 6 bases and J by 5 bases. Germline V gene sequence: CDR1 SGHNT, CDR2 YENEEA. The CDR3 region has the DNA TGTGCCAGCAGTGGAGGCGGGGGAGATACGCAGTATTTT. Its translation: CASSGGGGDTQYF.

The genes are TRBV7-9 and TRBJ2-7; 8 bases fit TRBD2. Trimming removed 1 base from V and 1 base from J; junction bases left unmatched: 6. Germline values: CDR1 SEHNR, CDR2 FQNEAQ (reference sequence). This CDR3 has 16 residues. Here the CDR3 reads CASSLGISGASYEQYF. The CDR3 DNA reads TGTGCCAGCAGCTTAGGTATTAGCGGGGCATCCTACGAGCAGTACTTC. The full variable domain, rest sourced from reference TRBV7-9 and TRBJ2-7, is DTGVSQNPRHKITKRGQNVTFRCDPISEHNRLYWYRQTLGQGPEFLTYFQNEAQLEKSRLLSDRFSAERPKGSFSTLEIQRTEQGDSAMYLCASSLGISGASYEQYFGPGTRLTVT.

The chain employs TRBV30 and TRBJ2-2; 7 bases agree with TRBD2. Germline CDR1 reads GTSNPN; CDR2 reads SVGIG (reference sequence). V shed 6 bases, J shed 9 bases, and the junction held 16 bases outside the gene matches. The CDR3 runs to 15 residues. The CDR3 loop is CACHRATSQGRELFF. In DNA form, the CDR3 reads TGTGCCTGCCACCGCGCGACTAGCCAGGGTCGGGAGCTGTTTTTT.

This chain links TRBV6-4 with TRBJ1-5, with no clear D. The CDR3 is 13 residues long. Germline V gives CDR1 MRHNA, CDR2 SNTAGT. The V gene lost 5 bases and the J gene lost 0 bases, with 5 bases spanning the gap. CDR3 DNA sequence: TGTGCCAGCAGTCCCGATAGCAATCAGCCCCAGCATTTT. This codes for CASSPDSNQPQHF.

This chain uses TRBV7-2 with TRBJ1-2; D is possibly TRBD1 (5 bases). Germline V CDR1 and CDR2: SGHTA, FQGNSA. CDR3 length: 15 residues. V was trimmed by 2 bases and J by 4 bases, leaving 14 bases between them. CDR3 in amino acids: CASSLLAAGGYGYTF. The CDR3 DNA reads TGTGCCAGCAGCTTATTAGCTGCGGGGGGCTATGGCTACACCTTC.